The 9 T cell receptor beta chains reported below all come from one sample, sequenced in a study of blood T cell repertoires in COVID-19. The table came from immunoSEQ multiplex PCR; TCRdb's copy has only in-frame clones and leaves some out. The sample holds some 70,000 clones; 83% are singletons and the top ten take roughly 43%. The sample was peripheral blood. These receptors originate from a man at least 80 years old with acute or convalescent COVID-19.

The DNA of the CDR3 is TGTGCCACCGCAAAGACAGGGGAAGGGTTCACTGAAGCTTTCTTT. It yields the protein CATAKTGEGFTEAFF. This chain joins TRBV24-1 and TRBJ1-1, with 8 bases identical to TRBD1. V was clipped by 9 bases and J by 4 bases; unmatched bases: 12. Germline CDR1 and CDR2: KGHDR and SFDVKD. The CDR3 loop spans 15 amino acids.

The genes are TRBV7-2 and TRBJ2-4; the match to TRBD1 covers 11 bases. Trimming cost V 6 bases and J 8 bases; bases outside gene matches: 6. Germline V gene lookup returns CDR1 SGHTA and CDR2 FQGNSA. The CDR3 has 14 residues. CDR3 in DNA: TGTGCCAGCAGACGGACAGGGGGCAGGGACATTCAGTACTTC. Its translation is CASRRTGGRDIQYF. Using reference TRBV7-2 and TRBJ2-4 for the parts outside the CDR3, the full variable domain is GAGVSQSPSNKVTEKGKDVELRCDPISGHTALYWYRQSLGQGLEFLIYFQGNSAPDKSGLPSDRFSAERTGGSVSTLTIQRTQQEDSAVYLCASRRTGGRDIQYFGAGTRLSVL.

This clone was recorded a few times. The chain recombines TRBV5-4 with TRBJ1-1, with 10 bases lining up with TRBD1. CDR3 length: 16 amino acids. The V segment lost 4 bases and the J segment 3 bases; nucleotides outside the gene matches: 9. The germline V gene encodes CDR1 SGHNT and CDR2 YYREEE (reference sequence). CDR3 nucleotide sequence: TGTGCCAGCAGCCCCCCCGGGACAGGGGCGTACACTGAAGCTTTCTTT. Translation gives CASSPPGTGAYTEAFF.

V is TRBV7-2 and J is TRBJ2-1, with 9 positions matching TRBD2. This CDR3 comprises 14 residues. Germline V gene data show CDR1 as SGHTA and CDR2 as FQGNSA. V lost 3 bases and J lost 5; bases outside the gene matches: 2. CDR3 amino acids: CASSFSGRNNEQFF. Written as DNA, the CDR3 is TGTGCCAGCAGCTTCAGCGGGAGGAACAATGAGCAGTTCTTC.

The chain employs TRBV5-1 and TRBJ2-7; 9 nucleotides match TRBD1. From germline, CDR1 is SGHRS and CDR2 YFSETQ. The V gene end was trimmed by 5 bases and the J gene end by 4 bases; junction bases not matched to a gene: 7. The CDR3 loop spans 14 amino acids. The CDR3 spells CASSYTGGSYEQYF. The DNA for the CDR3 is TGCGCCAGCAGTTACACAGGGGGCTCGTACGAGCAGTACTTC.

The chain joins TRBV5-1 to TRBJ1-5; D is unclear. The CDR3 spans 16 residues. V lost 4 bases and J 0 bases, leaving 14 bases between the germline ends. The germline V gene encodes CDR1 SGHRS and CDR2 YFSETQ. In nucleotides, the CDR3 is TGCGCCAGCAGCCTAGCAGGAGGAGATAGCAATCAGCCCCAGCATTTT. It specifies CASSLAGGDSNQPQHF. The entire variable domain, with the rest obtained from reference TRBV5-1 and TRBJ1-5, is as follows: KAGVTQTPRYLIKTRGQQVTLSCSPISGHRSVSWYQQTPGQGLQFLFEYFSETQRNKGNFPGRFSGRQFSNSRSEMNVSTLELGDSALYLCASSLAGGDSNQPQHFGDGTRLSIL.

The chain has TRBV4-2 and TRBJ2-7, with 7 bases lining up with TRBD1. The CDR3 length is 15 residues. V lost 1 base, J lost 2 bases, and 5 bases stayed unmatched. In germline, CDR1 is LGHNA, CDR2 YNFKEQ. The CDR3, as DNA: TGTGCCAGCAGCCAAGGACAGGGAATTACCTACGAGCAGTACTTC. Translating gives CASSQGQGITYEQYF.

The CDR3 reads CASFKQGTGNTIYF. CDR3 nucleotides: TGTGCCAGCTTTAAACAGGGAACTGGAAACACCATATATTTT. The chain links TRBV6-5 to TRBJ1-3; possibly TRBD1 for D (6 bases). CDR3 size: 14 residues. V was trimmed by 8 bases and J by 2 bases, leaving 13 bases between them. Germline CDR1 reads MNHEY; CDR2 reads SVGAGI.

This chain uses TRBV9 with TRBJ2-2; the D gene is possibly TRBD1 (6 bases). Trimming pared 6 bases from V and 1 base from J, leaving 10 bases between. There are 14 residues in the CDR3. In germline, CDR1 is SGDLS, CDR2 YYNGEE. CDR3 bases: TGTGCCAGCAACTGGGGACAGAACACCGGGGAGCTGTTTTTT. Amino acids: CASNWGQNTGELFF.